This T cell receptor beta chain was documented in a study of blood T cell repertoires in COVID-19. At the level of the study: PBMCs, B-cell-depleted T cells, or T cells were the source of the cDNA or gDNA that made up the material.

Original analysis: Scientists estimated how many nucleated cells there were by amplifying reference gene primers. TCRdb keeps only in-frame clones here, not all; method: immunoSEQ multiplex PCR. The DNA gave D and trimming, while V, J and clone size come from that table. The sample includes about 200,000 clones, over 75% of them seen just once. Germline values: CDR1 MNHEY, CDR2 SMNVEV (reference sequence). The length of the CDR3 is 13 residues. V gave up 10 bases and J gave up 4 bases, with 16 bases separating them. This receptor was taken from an elderly woman with acute or convalescent COVID-19. Sequencing was done on a sample of peripheral blood. The rearrangement links TRBV27 to TRBJ1-2; possibly TRBD1 for D (6 bases). The chain's CDR3 is CATSLTGTYGYTF. In nucleotides, the CDR3 is TGTGCCACTTCCCTGACAGGAACCTATGGCTACACCTTC.